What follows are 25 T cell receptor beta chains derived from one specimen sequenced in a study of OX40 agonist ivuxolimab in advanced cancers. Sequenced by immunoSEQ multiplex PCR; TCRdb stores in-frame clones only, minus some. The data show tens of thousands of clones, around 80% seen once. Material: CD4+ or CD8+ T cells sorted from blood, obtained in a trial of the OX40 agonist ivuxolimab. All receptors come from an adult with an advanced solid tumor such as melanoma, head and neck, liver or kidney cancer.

In DNA form, the CDR3 reads TGCGCCAGCAGCTTAATAGGGGAGCAGTACTTC. Translated: CASSLIGEQYF. The chain recombines TRBV5-1 with TRBJ2-5; the D gene could be TRBD1 or TRBD2 (5 bases each). CDR1 is SGHRS and CDR2 is YFSETQ in the germline V gene. V lost 2 bases and J lost 11, with 10 bases in between. This CDR3 spans 11 amino acids. Complete variable domain (other parts from reference TRBV5-1 and TRBJ2-5): KAGVTQTPRYLIKTRGQQVTLSCSPISGHRSVSWYQQTPGQGLQFLFEYFSETQRNKGNFPGRFSGRQFSNSRSEMNVSTLELGDSALYLCASSLIGEQYFGPGTRLLVL.

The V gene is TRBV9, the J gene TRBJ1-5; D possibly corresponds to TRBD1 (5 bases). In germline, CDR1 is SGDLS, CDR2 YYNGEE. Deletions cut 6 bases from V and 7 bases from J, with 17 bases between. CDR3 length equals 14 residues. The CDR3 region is CASILWAGHQPQHF. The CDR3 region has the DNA TGTGCCAGCATCTTGTGGGCAGGGCACCAGCCCCAGCATTTT. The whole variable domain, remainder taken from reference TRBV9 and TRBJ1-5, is DSGVTQTPKHLITATGQRVTLRCSPRSGDLSVYWYQQSLDQGLQFLIQYYNGEERAKGNILERFSAQQFPDLHSELNLSSLELGDSALYFCASILWAGHQPQHFGDGTRLSIL.

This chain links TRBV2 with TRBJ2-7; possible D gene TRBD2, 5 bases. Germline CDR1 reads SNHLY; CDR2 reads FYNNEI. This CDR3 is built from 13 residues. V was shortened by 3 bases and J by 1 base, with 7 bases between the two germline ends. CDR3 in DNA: TGTGCCAGCAGTGAGGGCGGGTCCTACGAGCAGTACTTC. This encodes CASSEGGSYEQYF.

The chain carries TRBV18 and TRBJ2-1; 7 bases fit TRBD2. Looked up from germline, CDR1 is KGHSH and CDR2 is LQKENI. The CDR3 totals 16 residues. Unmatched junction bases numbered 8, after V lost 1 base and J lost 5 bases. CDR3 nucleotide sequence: TGTGCCAGCTCACCACTTGGCGGGGGAATTAACAATGAGCAGTTCTTC. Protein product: CASSPLGGGINNEQFF.

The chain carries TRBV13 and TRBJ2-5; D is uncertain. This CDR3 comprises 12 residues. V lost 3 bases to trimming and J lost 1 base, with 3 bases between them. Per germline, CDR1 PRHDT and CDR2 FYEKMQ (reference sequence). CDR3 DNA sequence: TGTGCCAGCAGCTTTGGCCAAGAGACCCAGTACTTC. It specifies CASSFGQETQYF.

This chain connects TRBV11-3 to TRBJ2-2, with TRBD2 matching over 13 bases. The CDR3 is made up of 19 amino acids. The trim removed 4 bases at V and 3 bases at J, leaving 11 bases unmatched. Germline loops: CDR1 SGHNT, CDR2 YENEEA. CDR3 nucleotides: TGTGCCAGCAGCTCTAGAAGACTAGCGGGAGGTTCGGACACCGGGGAGCTGTTTTTT. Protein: CASSSRRLAGGSDTGELFF.

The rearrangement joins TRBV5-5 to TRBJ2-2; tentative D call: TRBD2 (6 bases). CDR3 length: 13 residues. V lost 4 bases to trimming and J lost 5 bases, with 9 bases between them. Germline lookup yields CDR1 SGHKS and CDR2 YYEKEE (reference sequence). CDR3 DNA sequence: TGTGCCAGCAGCCCCGGGGGTACCGGGGAGCTGTTTTTT. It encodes CASSPGGTGELFF.

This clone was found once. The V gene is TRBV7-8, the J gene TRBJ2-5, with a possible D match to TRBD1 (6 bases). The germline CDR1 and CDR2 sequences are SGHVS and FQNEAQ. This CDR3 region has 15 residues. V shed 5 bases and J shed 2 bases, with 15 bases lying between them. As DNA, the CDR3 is TGTGCCAGCAGCACATGGACAGCTACTCAAGAGACCCAGTACTTC. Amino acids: CASSTWTATQETQYF.

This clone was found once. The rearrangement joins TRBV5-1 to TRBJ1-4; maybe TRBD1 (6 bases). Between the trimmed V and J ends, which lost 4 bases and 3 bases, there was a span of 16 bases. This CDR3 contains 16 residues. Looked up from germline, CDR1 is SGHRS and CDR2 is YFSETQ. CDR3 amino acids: CASSLAGGMANEKLFF. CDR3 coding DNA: TGCGCCAGCAGCCTGGCCGGGGGCATGGCTAATGAAAAACTGTTTTTT.

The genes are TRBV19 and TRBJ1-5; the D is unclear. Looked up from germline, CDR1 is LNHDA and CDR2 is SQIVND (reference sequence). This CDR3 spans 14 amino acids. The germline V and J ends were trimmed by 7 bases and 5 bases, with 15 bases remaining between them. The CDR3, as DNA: TGTGCCAGTATCCCTTTCGGGGTGGATCAGCCCCAGCATTTT. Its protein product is CASIPFGVDQPQHF.

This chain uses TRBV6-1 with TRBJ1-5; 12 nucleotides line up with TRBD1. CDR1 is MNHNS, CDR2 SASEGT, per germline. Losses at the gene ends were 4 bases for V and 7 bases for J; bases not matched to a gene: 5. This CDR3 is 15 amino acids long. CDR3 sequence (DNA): TGTGCCAGCAGTGCCTCCGGGACAGGGGGCCAGCCCCAGCATTTT. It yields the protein CASSASGTGGQPQHF.

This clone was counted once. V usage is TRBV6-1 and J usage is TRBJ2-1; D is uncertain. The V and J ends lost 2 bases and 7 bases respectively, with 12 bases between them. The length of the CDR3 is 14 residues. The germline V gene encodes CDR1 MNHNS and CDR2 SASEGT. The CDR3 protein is CASSEKQDLNEQFF. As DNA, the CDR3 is TGTGCCAGCAGTGAAAAGCAAGACTTAAATGAGCAGTTCTTC.

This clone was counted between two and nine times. The CDR3 loop reads CASGENTGELFF. CDR3 DNA: TGCGCCAGCGGGGAGAACACCGGGGAGCTGTTTTTT. The chain joins TRBV10-1 to TRBJ2-2; D is undetermined. Germline V lookup: CDR1 WNHNN, CDR2 SYGVQD (reference sequence). Trimming left V 8 bases short and J 1 base short, with 5 bases between. The CDR3 has 12 residues.

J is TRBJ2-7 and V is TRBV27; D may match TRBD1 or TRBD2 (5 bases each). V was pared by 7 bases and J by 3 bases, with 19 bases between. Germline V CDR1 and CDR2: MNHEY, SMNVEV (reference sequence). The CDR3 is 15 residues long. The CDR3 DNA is TGTGCCAGCATCGGGGCAGGGCAGAGCGACTACGAGCAGTACTTC. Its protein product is CASIGAGQSDYEQYF.

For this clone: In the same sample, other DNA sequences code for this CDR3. For the CDR3, the DNA is TGTGCCAGCAGTTTATCAGGGTCCTATGGCTACACCTTC. Its protein is CASSLSGSYGYTF. The chain employs TRBV27 and TRBJ1-2; D unclear. This CDR3 is 13 amino acids long. Per germline, CDR1 MNHEY and CDR2 SMNVEV (reference sequence). Trimming left V 0 bases short and J 4 bases short, with 6 bases between.

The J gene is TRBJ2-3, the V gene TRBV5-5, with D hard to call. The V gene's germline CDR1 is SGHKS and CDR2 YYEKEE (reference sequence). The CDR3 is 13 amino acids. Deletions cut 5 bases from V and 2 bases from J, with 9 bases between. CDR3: CASRPAATDTQYF. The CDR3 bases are TGTGCCAGCAGACCCGCCGCCACAGATACGCAGTATTTT.

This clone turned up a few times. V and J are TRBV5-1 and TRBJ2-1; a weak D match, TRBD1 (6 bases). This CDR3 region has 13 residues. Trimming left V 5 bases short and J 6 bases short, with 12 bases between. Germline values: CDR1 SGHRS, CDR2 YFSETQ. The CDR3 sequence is CASRWTETNEQFF. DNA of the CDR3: TGCGCCAGCAGATGGACAGAGACCAATGAGCAGTTCTTC.

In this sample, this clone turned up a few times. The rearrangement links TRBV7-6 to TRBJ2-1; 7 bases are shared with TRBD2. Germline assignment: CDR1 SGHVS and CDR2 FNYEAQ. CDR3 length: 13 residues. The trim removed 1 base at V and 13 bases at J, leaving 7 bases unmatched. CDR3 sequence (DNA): TGTGCCAGCAGCTTAGGGGGAGGGGCCGCTCAGTTCTTC. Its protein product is CASSLGGGAAQFF.

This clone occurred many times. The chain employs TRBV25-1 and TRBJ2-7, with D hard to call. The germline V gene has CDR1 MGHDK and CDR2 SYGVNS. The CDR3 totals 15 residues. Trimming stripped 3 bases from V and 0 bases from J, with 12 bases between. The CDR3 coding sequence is TGTGCCAGCAGTGAGGGCACCTGGAGCTCCTACGAGCAGTACTTC. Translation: CASSEGTWSSYEQYF.

The CDR3 region has the DNA TGTGCCAGCAGCTTAGTATCAATGGCGGGGGGCACAGATACGCAGTATTTT. It codes for CASSLVSMAGGTDTQYF. This chain connects TRBV11-3 to TRBJ2-3; TRBD2 aligns across 7 bases. The CDR3 has 17 amino acids. CDR1 and CDR2 from the germline V gene are SGHNT and YENEEA. V lost 1 base and J lost 1; bases outside the gene matches: 8.

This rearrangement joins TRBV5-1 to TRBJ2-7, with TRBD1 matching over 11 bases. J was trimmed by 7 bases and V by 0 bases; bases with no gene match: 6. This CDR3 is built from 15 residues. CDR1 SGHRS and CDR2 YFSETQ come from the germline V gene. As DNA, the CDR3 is TGCGCCAGCAGCTTGGCGGGACAGGGGGTTGGGGAGCAGTACTTC. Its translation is CASSLAGQGVGEQYF.

The CDR3 here is CASSLGGSTEAFF. Here the CDR3 DNA reads TGTGCCAGCAGCCTAGGAGGGTCCACTGAAGCTTTCTTT. This chain uses TRBV7-9 with TRBJ1-1; unclear D gene. V was trimmed by 5 bases and J by 4 bases, leaving 11 bases between them. Germline lookup yields CDR1 SEHNR and CDR2 FQNEAQ (reference sequence). The CDR3 sequence is 13 residues long.

DNA for the CDR3: TGTGCCAGCAGCTCAACCCCAGCGGGGGTAGAGACCCAGTACTTC. Protein product: CASSSTPAGVETQYF. V is TRBV5-4 and J is TRBJ2-5; 8 nucleotides align to TRBD2. The germline V gene encodes CDR1 SGHNT and CDR2 YYREEE (reference sequence). With 3 bases clipped from V and 4 bases from J, the junction kept 8 bases outside the gene matches. CDR3 length: 15 amino acids.

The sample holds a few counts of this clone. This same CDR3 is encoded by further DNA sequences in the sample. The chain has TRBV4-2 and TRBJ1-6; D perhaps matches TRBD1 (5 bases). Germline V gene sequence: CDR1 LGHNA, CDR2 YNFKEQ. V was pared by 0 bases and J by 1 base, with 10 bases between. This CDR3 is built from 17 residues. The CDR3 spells CASSQDRGGSYNSPLHF. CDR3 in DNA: TGTGCCAGCAGCCAAGATAGGGGAGGATCCTATAATTCACCCCTCCACTTT.

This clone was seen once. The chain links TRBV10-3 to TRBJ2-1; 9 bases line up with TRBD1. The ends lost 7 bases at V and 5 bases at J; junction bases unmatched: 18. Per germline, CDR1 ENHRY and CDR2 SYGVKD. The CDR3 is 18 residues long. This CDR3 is CAIKITGGDRGKNNEQFF. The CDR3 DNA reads TGTGCCATCAAGATTACAGGGGGCGATAGAGGGAAAAACAATGAGCAGTTCTTC.